The 19 T cell receptor beta chains below were found in one sample sequenced in a study of blood T cells in healthy people across ages (dated by TCRdb to 2013 to 2016). Libraries were made using 5' RACE. TCRdb lists the instrument as Illumina HiSeq 2500. A second about 7 to 11 cycle PCR used a sample-barcoded 5' primer and a J-beta primer mix. Using fastp trimming at Q25 and MiXCR clonotype assembly, TCRdb reanalyzed the public sequencing data and kept in-frame beta chains. Each record represents a unique CDR3 protein, reported with the most common genes and DNA among its rows. The sample table holds approximately 580,000 distinct CDR3 sequences, of which under 30% were seen once. Just under 9% of the sample comes from the top ten. The sample also formed part of further work on T cells of mothers and their children.

The source material was blood. These receptors all stem from a boy between 10 and 17 years old in good health.

This clonotype was seen a few times. The genes are TRBV12-3 or TRBV12-4 and TRBJ2-1; 10 bases agree with TRBD2. CDR3 length equals 16 residues. With V trimmed by 5 bases and J by 2 bases, 6 bases remained unmatched. CDR3: CASSPAGTSAYNEQFF. The CDR3 bases are TGTGCCAGCAGTCCAGCCGGGACTAGCGCCTACAATGAGCAGTTCTTC.

The chain couples TRBV6-6 to TRBJ2-5; D gene uncertain. CDR1 MNHNY and CDR2 SVGAGI come from the germline V gene (reference sequence). The CDR3 length is 13 residues. Trimming stripped 3 bases from V and 1 base from J, with 6 bases between. The DNA for the CDR3 is TGTGCCAGCAGTTATTACAGCCAAGAGACCCAGTACTTC. This translates into CASSYYSQETQYF.

There are a few counts of this clonotype. The chain links TRBV9 to TRBJ2-3; possible D gene TRBD2, 6 bases. Germline V CDR1 and CDR2: SGDLS, YYNGEE. This CDR3 has 15 amino acids. V lost 0 bases and J 3 bases, leaving 11 bases between the germline ends. CDR3 in amino acids: CASSVAEGGTDTQYF. The CDR3 coding sequence is TGTGCCAGCAGCGTAGCGGAGGGCGGAACAGATACGCAGTATTTT.

V is TRBV29-1 and J is TRBJ2-4, with D unresolved. Trimming cost V 7 bases and J 0 bases, with 10 bases left between them. CDR3 length: 13 residues. Germline CDR1 SQVTM, CDR2 ANQGSEA. The CDR3 reads CSAIRPAKNIQYF. CDR3 nucleotides: TGCAGCGCCATCCGGCCAGCCAAAAACATTCAGTACTTC.

The gene calls are TRBV20-1 and TRBJ2-2, with a possible D match to TRBD1 (6 bases). Germline V gives CDR1 DFQATT, CDR2 SNEGSKA (reference sequence). Trimming shortened V by 2 bases and J by 6 bases, and 10 bases separated the two germline ends. CDR3 length: 13 amino acids. Written as DNA, the CDR3 is TGCAGTGCTAGAAGGCAGGGGTCCGGGGAGCTGTTTTTT. Its protein is CSARRQGSGELFF.

In this sample, this clonotype turned up a few times. The chain carries TRBV29-1 and TRBJ2-2; the match to TRBD1 covers 7 bases. The CDR3 loop spans 15 amino acids. Germline lookup yields CDR1 SQVTM and CDR2 ANQGSEA. The V segment lost 2 bases and the J segment 5 bases; nucleotides outside the gene matches: 8. The chain's CDR3 is CSVEKGRGNTGELFF. CDR3 nucleotide sequence: TGCAGCGTTGAAAAGGGCAGGGGGAATACCGGGGAGCTGTTTTTT.

This clonotype was counted many times. A junction boundary mismatches the germline segment, possibly from a read error. The chain carries TRBV11-2 and TRBJ2-5, with 8 bases that match TRBD2. This CDR3 is built from 12 residues. Germline CDR1 is SGHAT and CDR2 is FQNNGV. CDR3: CASSFTSGPFSF. The CDR3 DNA reads TGTGCCAGCAGCTTCACTAGCGGACCCTTCTCCTTC. The whole variable domain, filled in from reference TRBV11-2 and TRBJ2-5, reads EAGVAQSPRYKIIEKRQSVAFWCNPISGHATLYWYQQILGQGPKLLIQFQNNGVVDDSQLPKDRFSAERLKGVDSTLKIQPAKLEDSAVYLCASSFTSGPFSFGPGTRLLVL.

The genes are TRBV7-9 and TRBJ2-1, with 10 nucleotides matching TRBD2. The trim removed 6 bases at V and 5 bases at J, leaving 7 bases unmatched. In germline, CDR1 is SEHNR, CDR2 FQNEAQ (reference sequence). The CDR3 is made up of 15 amino acids. The DNA of the CDR3 is TGTGCCAGCAGAGTCACTAGCGGGGTGCACAATGAGCAGTTCTTC. Translated, it gives CASRVTSGVHNEQFF.

Only a few counts were recorded for this clonotype. The CDR3 loop reads CAISDGPGGYNEQFF. CDR3 coding DNA: TGTGCCATCAGTGATGGGCCAGGGGGCTACAATGAGCAGTTCTTC. This rearrangement joins TRBV10-3 to TRBJ2-1; the match to TRBD1 covers 7 bases. This CDR3 has 15 amino acids. Germline V CDR1 and CDR2: ENHRY, SYGVKD. J lost 3 bases, V lost 3 bases, and 5 bases had no gene match.

This clonotype showed up just a few times. This chain uses TRBV9 with TRBJ2-1; D is uncertain. The J call may not be correct, given that the DNA end is closer to TRBJ2-5. The CDR3 length is 14 residues. The germline CDR1 and CDR2 sequences are SGDLS and YYNGEE. The CDR3 reads CASSVGTARETQYF. The CDR3 coding sequence is TGTGCCAGCAGCGTAGGTACAGCCCGGGAGACCCAGTACTTC.

This rearrangement joins TRBV6-1 to TRBJ1-2; TRBD1 might be the D (5 bases). CDR1 and CDR2 from the germline V gene are MNHNS and SASEGT. The V gene lost 1 base and the J gene lost 6 bases, with 9 bases spanning the gap. The CDR3 is made up of 13 amino acids. CDR3 sequence: CASSEDAGDGYTF. CDR3 DNA sequence: TGTGCCAGCAGTGAAGATGCGGGGGATGGCTACACCTTC.

The V and J genes are TRBV6-5 and TRBJ2-1; D unclear. V lost 5 bases and J 0 bases, leaving 8 bases between the germline ends. The CDR3 runs 14 residues. Per germline, CDR1 MNHEY and CDR2 SVGAGI. This CDR3 reads CASSVSSSYNEQFF. In nucleotides, the CDR3 is TGTGCCAGCAGTGTCTCGAGCTCCTACAATGAGCAGTTCTTC.

This chain uses TRBV7-9 with TRBJ2-5, with 10 nucleotides matching TRBD2. Germline values: CDR1 SEHNR, CDR2 FQNEAQ (reference sequence). This CDR3 is built from 16 residues. Unmatched junction bases numbered 3, after V lost 0 bases and J lost 2 bases. The CDR3 spells CASSLAQLAGQETQYF. Here the CDR3 DNA reads TGTGCCAGCAGCTTAGCCCAACTAGCGGGACAAGAGACCCAGTACTTC. The variable domain in full, completed from reference TRBV7-9 and TRBJ2-5, reads DTGVSQNPRHKITKRGQNVTFRCDPISEHNRLYWYRQTLGQGPEFLTYFQNEAQLEKSRLLSDRFSAERPKGSFSTLEIQRTEQGDSAMYLCASSLAQLAGQETQYFGPGTRLLVL.

This chain connects TRBV15 to TRBJ2-1; a weak D match, TRBD2 (6 bases). Germline-derived CDR1 and CDR2 are LNHNV and YYDKDF (reference sequence). V was clipped by 1 base and J by 7 bases, with 14 bases between them. The CDR3 has 15 residues. The CDR3 protein is CATSRGGTGENEQFF. CDR3 sequence (DNA): TGTGCCACCAGCAGAGGCGGGACTGGTGAAAATGAGCAGTTCTTC.

The V and J genes are TRBV3-1 and TRBJ2-3; D uncertain. The CDR3 has 13 residues. Deletions cut 0 bases from V and 1 base from J, with 2 bases between. Germline V lookup: CDR1 LGHDT, CDR2 YNNKEL (reference sequence). This CDR3 is CASSQEGTDTQYF. Written as DNA, the CDR3 is TGTGCCAGCAGCCAAGAGGGCACAGATACGCAGTATTTT.

This clonotype was observed a handful of times. The chain has TRBV4-2 and TRBJ2-4, with 14 bases fitting TRBD2. The germline CDR1 and CDR2 sequences are LGHNA and YNFKEQ. The CDR3 loop spans 18 amino acids. Unmatched junction bases numbered 15, after V lost 4 bases and J lost 10 bases. CDR3 DNA sequence: TGTGCCAGCAGCCGAGTTCCGGGGGGACTAGCGGGGGAAACTATTCAGTACTTC. It codes for CASSRVPGGLAGETIQYF.

A few counts support this clonotype. The CDR3 DNA sequence: TGTGCCAGCAGCGCCCGGGACAGGGTGAACACTGAAGCTTTCTTT. As protein: CASSARDRVNTEAFF. The V and J genes are TRBV9 and TRBJ1-1; 9 nucleotides agree with TRBD1. The V and J ends lost 3 bases and 0 bases, in that order; junction bases with no gene match: 3. The CDR3 runs 15 residues. From germline, CDR1 is SGDLS and CDR2 YYNGEE. Complete variable domain (other parts from reference TRBV9 and TRBJ1-1): DSGVTQTPKHLITATGQRVTLRCSPRSGDLSVYWYQQSLDQGLQFLIQYYNGEERAKGNILERFSAQQFPDLHSELNLSSLELGDSALYFCASSARDRVNTEAFFGQGTRLTVV.

This clonotype was recorded a few times. V is TRBV4-3 and J is TRBJ1-4, with 9 bases identical to TRBD1. Germline-derived CDR1 and CDR2 are LGHNA and YSLEER. V lost 3 bases, J lost 8 bases, and 4 bases stayed unmatched. The CDR3 consists of 14 residues. CDR3 sequence: CASSQGQGGEKLFF. In DNA, the CDR3 is TGCGCCAGCAGCCAGGGACAGGGAGGGGAAAAACTGTTTTTT.

This clonotype showed up just a few times. The chain links TRBV3-1 to TRBJ2-3, with D unresolved. CDR1 is LGHDT and CDR2 is YNNKEL in the germline V gene (reference sequence). V was shortened by 4 bases and J by 3 bases, with 11 bases between the two germline ends. This CDR3 contains 14 residues. The CDR3 sequence is CASSRAALTDTQYF. The DNA for the CDR3 is TGTGCCAGCAGCCGCGCGGCGCTAACAGATACGCAGTATTTT.